The following is a TCR beta chain sequence with its context. This clone's antigen is unknown. The input lacks base qualities; no much larger clone sits a single base away. These data originate in a study of cytomegalovirus exposure and HLA in healthy donors (dated 2017 in TCRdb). In the study overall: In an earlier analysis of some 610 of the donors, approximately 260 Gb of sequence data and 120 million or so unique TCR beta sequences from 150 million to 200 million T cells were reported. An early release that covered more than 550 HLA-typed donors contained approximately 300 gigabases of sequencing data and 80 million or so unique TCR sequences. Among the roughly 430 genotyped donors, about 83% belonged to the genetic ancestry cluster associated with self-reported Caucasian donors. The study was designed to test whether signatures of past pathogen exposure could be identified by cataloging public T cell receptors. The T cell repertoires of 670 or so subjects were profiled by immunosequencing and related to cytomegalovirus serostatus. A separate validation cohort of roughly 110 different subjects was used in addition to the approximately 670-subject first cohort. The study combined high-throughput TCR immunosequencing, statistical association of individual TCRs with disease status, and machine learning to predict cytomegalovirus infection status. A later analysis re-examined previously published TCR beta repertoires from 610 or so donors and added high-resolution HLA genotyping to investigate patterns of TCR occurrence. Rather than drawing on any new phenotypic data, the later analysis identified candidate immune exposures from TCR beta sequences and the way those sequences occurred across donors. To decide whether each TCR beta V gene segment behaved as functional or pseudogenic, an earlier analysis of fewer than 750 of the donors relied on high-throughput TCR beta sequencing. Donor age, sex, ethnicity and CMV serostatus were compiled alongside the repertoire data. A later genetic analysis used genome-wide SNP genotypes for 398 of the 666 donors, treating that subset as a discovery cohort. All discovery cohort repertoires had been generated on a single sequencing platform. HLA typing included class I and class II loci at four-digit resolution. The number of typed donors differed by locus: about 620-640 for A, B, C, DRB1 and DQB1; some 500 for DQA1; about 600 for DPA1; and about 450 for DPB1. A few DR-DQ haplotypes were treated as single units for association and clustering because of strong linkage in the cohort. On average, around 230,000 unique TCR beta nucleotide sequences were sequenced per donor among a few hundred genotyped donors of the cohort, with roughly 18% of those sequences being non-productive. Summary of the overall study and its limitations: According to a later analysis, TCR association rates differed among HLA loci, with DRB1 alleles showing the most associated TCRs and HLA-C alleles showing the fewest. This cohort had only TCR beta chains sequenced, and the lack of alpha or paired-chain data limited which features could be detected. The authors suggested that the approach could potentially be extended to other disease states and immunological phenotypes. According to a later analysis, parvovirus B19, influenza, CMV and Epstein-Barr virus appeared linked to several top co-occurrence clusters. Immune exposure information for the cohort was limited to CMV serostatus. A few of the identified cytomegalovirus-associated TCR beta chains were confirmed in vitro to be specific for cytomegalovirus antigens. Cytomegalovirus status was reported to be diagnosed by the classifier with high specificity and sensitivity in both the original and validation cohorts. In a later analysis, most CMV-associated TCR beta chains were found to appear HLA-restricted, with HLA associations seemingly driven largely by CMV exposure. Some IMGT-functional V segments, including TRBV6-2 and TRBV6-3, could not be told apart with the 87-base-pair reads, so those segments were excluded. Sequencing depth was assumed to be roughly uniform across donors in the presence/absence analyses, though that assumption may not hold. An earlier analysis of around 500 of the donors showed that most TCR beta V segments appeared in productive rearrangements either about 87% or about 30% of the time, which broadly matched IMGT annotations. A cluster of highly shared sequence variants was judged likely to represent a technical artifact of the sequencing pipeline. In a later analysis, HLA-associated TCR beta chains were found to be more clonally expanded and to have lower generation probabilities than equally common non-associated chains. HLA typing was unavailable for some donors at each locus, so association tests used only the typed subset. When HLA alleles, especially DR and DQ, strongly co-occurred, attributing TCR associations to individual alleles was difficult. Correlated functional status among segregating V segments might reflect linkage disequilibrium, but an unknown experimental factor could not be ruled out. A total of fewer than 200 TCR beta chains were listed by the study as associated with cytomegalovirus. A further reported finding was that TCR beta sequences accurately predicted the HLA-A and HLA-B alleles for most subjects in the first cohort. Most TCR sequences were observed very rarely across donors, whereas some public TCRs were present in many individuals. In a later genetic analysis, fewer N-insertions in productive TCRs were reported among donors in an Asian-associated ancestry cluster than the roughly 640-donor mean. At a false discovery rate of 0.05, a later analysis linked under 20,000 TCR beta sequences to specific HLA alleles. Because counts were too low, about 18 rarely observed V segments, including chromosome 9 orphons, were left out of the earlier analysis of about 500 of the donors. A later genetic analysis associated a missense DCLRE1C variant with V-gene and J-gene trimming of TCR beta chains, and an independent cohort replicated the association.

The cohort consisted of fewer than 700 healthy bone marrow donors. Cohort members were all nominally healthy when sampled, although unrecorded immune exposures were likely present. The donor tested CMV seropositive and was one of the 289 seropositive cohort members. Each donor provided a peripheral blood sample, and peripheral blood mononuclear cells were used for TCR beta sequencing. The Qiagen DNeasy Blood Extraction Kit was used to extract genomic DNA from the blood cell samples. The germline V gene supplies CDR1 SGHRS and CDR2 YFSETQ. The germline V end is reduced by 6 bases and the J end by 0 bases; junction bases left unmatched: 18. The CDR3 goes from the cysteine to the phenylalanine over 19 residues. The DNA shown is the 57-base CDR3, in frame from base 1. The method was the immunoSEQ multiplex PCR assay. For the multiplex PCR, a mixture combining 60 forward primers for TCR Vbeta segments and 13 reverse primers for TCR Jbeta segments was used. The CDR3 region of rearranged TCR beta genes was amplified from genomic DNA by a multiplex PCR assay. The amplified TCR beta libraries were sequenced on the Illumina HiSeq System as 87-base-pair reads. The authors' analysis ran thus. In a later analysis, tens of millions of unique TCR beta chains were counted across the 500 to 850 repertoires, and around 10 million of these chains were shared by at least two donors. A nearest-neighbor algorithm error-corrected the raw reads and collapsed the reads into unique sequences, merging closely related sequences to remove PCR and sequencing errors. To assign V, D and J gene segments, CDR3 sequences were aligned to IMGT reference sequences. For a sequence to be retained, a match of at least six nucleotides to both a V gene segment and a J gene segment was required. A rearrangement counted as productive if the CDR3 had no stop codons and remained in frame with V and J, and every other rearrangement counted as non-productive. CDR3 was defined by IMGT convention, running from the second conserved V-encoded cysteine to the conserved J-encoded phenylalanine. In an earlier analysis of around 540 of the donors, sequences lacking an unambiguous match to a single V gene segment were excluded. An earlier analysis of some 610 of the donors called V segments functional above 56.7% productive rearrangements and segregating when the between-donor standard deviation exceeded 5%. A statistical classification framework was built for diagnosing cytomegalovirus status from the catalog of TCR beta chain sequences. V and J gene assignment, in a later analysis, came from comparing TCR nucleotide sequences with IMGT/GENE-DB human TR gene sequences. Using the TCRdist pipeline, a later analysis assigned CDR3 sequences along with most-parsimonious VDJ recombination scenarios. In a later analysis, every TCR beta chain was defined by the combination of its CDR3 amino acid sequence and its V-gene family, and reads without a unique V-gene family were dropped. As a way to deal with suspected cross-contamination and a sequencing artifact, a later analysis dropped 592 nucleotide sequences that were highly shared and had low generation probability. For each public chain, a later analysis derived a clonal expansion index from normalized ranks of inferred template counts within each repertoire. In a later analysis, generation probabilities were computed using a VDJ recombination model fitted to out-of-frame rearrangements, and the results were checked against IGoR. In a later analysis, hypergeometric tests were used to score TCR-TCR, TCR-HLA and TCR-CMV co-occurrence, with a repertoire-size bias correction applied to TCR pairs. To estimate false discovery rates, a later analysis permuted the HLA or CMV assignments 20 times. In a later analysis, co-occurring TCRs were grouped using DBSCAN, and TCRdist sequence similarity was added for clustering within HLA-allele-positive subsets. For co-occurrence clustering, repertoires with fewer than 30,000 or more than 120,000 public chains were excluded, along with a handful of repertoires with anomalous nucleotide sharing. TCRdb limited this immuneACCESS table to in-frame rearrangements with V and J called. A share of clones is missing; checked studies link under half to unresolved V genes, and the rest is unexplained. That table gives V, J and clone size, and the DNA gave D and trimming. The sample records 110,000 or so clones, around 85% of which are singletons. The top ten constitute about 6.9% of the sample.

This receptor was taken from a man aged 25-45 years in good health and CMV-seropositive. The rearrangement combines TRBV5-1 with TRBJ2-1, and TRBD2 aligns with 7 junction nucleotides. The material sequenced was PBMCs. The DNA reads TGCGCCAGCAAGTCGGTAGGCGGTAAGCGGGGTATCTCCTACAATGAGCAGTTCTTC. Translation gives CASKSVGGKRGISYNEQFF.